These 23 T cell receptor beta chains originate from one sample sequenced in a study of blood T cell repertoires in COVID-19. Only in-frame clones appear in the TCRdb table, and some are missing; sequencing was by immunoSEQ multiplex PCR. The profile covers 90,000 to 130,000 clones, with approximately 70% appearing a single time and 7.6% taken by the ten largest. The sequencing sample was made of peripheral blood. All receptors come from a woman aged 60 to 75 with acute or convalescent COVID-19.

This clone was counted a single time. The chain links TRBV4-1 to TRBJ1-5; the D gene is possibly TRBD1 (6 bases). CDR3 length equals 15 residues. V was clipped by 0 bases and J by 6 bases, with 12 bases between them. Germline V CDR1 and CDR2: MGHRA, YSYEKL. The CDR3 is CASSQDRQGSQPQHF. The CDR3 DNA follows: TGCGCCAGCAGCCAAGATAGGCAGGGGAGTCAGCCCCAGCATTTT.

CDR3 region: CASSLESGGSSSTDTQYF. The CDR3 DNA sequence: TGCGCCAGCAGCTTGGAGAGCGGGGGGTCCTCTAGCACAGATACGCAGTATTTT. This chain joins TRBV5-1 and TRBJ2-3; 9 positions agree with TRBD2. The CDR3 sequence is 18 residues long. Germline CDR1 reads SGHRS; CDR2 reads YFSETQ. Trimming took 0 bases from V and 0 from J; bases not matched to a gene: 8.

The CDR3 reads CASSLKGTGAEDYGYTF. The CDR3 nucleotides are TGTGCCAGCAGCTTAAAAGGGACAGGGGCGGAAGACTATGGCTACACCTTC. The chain recombines TRBV7-9 with TRBJ1-2; the match to TRBD1 covers 10 bases. Germline assignment: CDR1 SEHNR and CDR2 FQNEAQ (reference sequence). The V and J ends lost 2 bases and 3 bases, in that order; junction bases with no gene match: 9. CDR3 length: 17 residues.

This chain connects TRBV30 to TRBJ2-5; TRBD2 is a possible D gene (5 bases). V lost 2 bases and J lost 7, with 14 bases in between. Germline CDR1 GTSNPN, CDR2 SVGIG (reference sequence). This CDR3 is built from 13 residues. The CDR3 loop is CAWSLEELGTQYF. The CDR3 DNA sequence: TGTGCCTGGAGTTTGGAGGAGCTAGGGACCCAGTACTTC.

The gene calls are TRBV21-1 and TRBJ1-1. TRBV21-1 is given as a pseudogene. The CDR3 runs to 13 residues. DNA for the CDR3: TGTGCCAGCAGCAACGGGGGGAACACTGAAGCTTTCTTT. Its translation: CASSNGGNTEAFF.

This clone turned up a few times. The chain has TRBV28 and TRBJ1-1; 8 nucleotides agree with TRBD1. Trimming at V came to 7 bases and at J to 1 base, leaving 2 bases not matched to a gene. The CDR3 consists of 13 residues. Germline V gene lookup returns CDR1 MDHEN and CDR2 SYDVKM. CDR3 coding DNA: TGTGCCAGCATGCAGGGGGCGAACACTGAAGCTTTCTTT. It yields the protein CASMQGANTEAFF.

The chain recombines TRBV10-3 with TRBJ1-1; maybe TRBD1 (5 bases). Germline V gene lookup returns CDR1 ENHRY and CDR2 SYGVKD. The CDR3 extends over 14 amino acids. V gave up 10 bases and J gave up 7 bases, with 22 bases separating them. CDR3 sequence (DNA): TGTGCCAGCAGAGGGGATCATGGGGTGGGTGAAGCTTTCTTT. Protein product: CASRGDHGVGEAFF.

The chain joins TRBV5-5 to TRBJ2-1; D is unresolved. CDR3 length equals 15 residues. Trimming cost V 0 bases and J 2 bases, with 9 bases left between them. Germline-derived CDR1 and CDR2 are SGHKS and YYEKEE (reference sequence). CDR3: CASSLEQYPYNEQFF. DNA of the CDR3: TGTGCCAGCAGCTTGGAACAGTACCCCTACAATGAGCAGTTCTTC.

The CDR3 region is CASQDVAGGQPQHF. CDR3 coding DNA: TGTGCCAGCCAAGACGTCGCAGGGGGGCAGCCCCAGCATTTT. The chain uses TRBV19 and TRBJ1-5, with 7 positions matching TRBD1. Trimming removed 9 bases from V and 7 bases from J; junction bases left unmatched: 12. This CDR3 has 14 residues. Per germline, CDR1 LNHDA and CDR2 SQIVND (reference sequence).

This clone has more than one count but fewer than ten. The V call is TRBV3-1 (or the pseudogene TRBV3-2), the J call TRBJ2-7, with D maybe TRBD1 (6 bases). The CDR3 contains 13 residues. V lost 3 bases and J 2 bases, leaving 8 bases between the germline ends. The germline V gene has CDR1 LGHDT and CDR2 YNNKEL (reference sequence). The CDR3 coding sequence is TGTGCCAGCAGCCATACAGGGCCCTACGAGCAGTACTTC. It specifies CASSHTGPYEQYF.

The sample holds a few counts of this clone. The V call is TRBV5-8, the J call TRBJ1-5, with D possibly being TRBD1 (6 bases). The germline V gene encodes CDR1 SGHTS and CDR2 YDEGEE. V lost 4 bases and J lost 7, with 18 bases in between. The CDR3 is made up of 15 amino acids. This CDR3 reads CASSPRITGQQPQHF. DNA for the CDR3: TGTGCCAGCAGCCCGAGGATAACAGGGCAACAGCCCCAGCATTTT.

The genes are TRBV3-1 (or the pseudogene TRBV3-2) and TRBJ2-5; maybe TRBD2 (6 bases). This CDR3 is built from 14 residues. In germline, CDR1 is LGHDT, CDR2 YNNKEL (reference sequence). V lost 0 bases and J 3 bases, leaving 8 bases between the germline ends. The CDR3 sequence is CASSQEEREETQYF. The CDR3 DNA reads as TGTGCCAGCAGCCAAGAAGAGCGGGAAGAGACCCAGTACTTC.

This CDR3 is CASKDPGQGEAFF. Here the CDR3 DNA reads TGCGCCAGCAAGGACCCGGGACAGGGAGAAGCTTTCTTT. The chain has TRBV10-1 and TRBJ1-1; TRBD1 matches 9 bases. From germline, CDR1 is WNHNN and CDR2 SYGVQD (reference sequence). The CDR3 contains 13 residues. J lost 8 bases, V lost 7 bases, and 8 bases had no gene match.

V usage is TRBV30 and J usage is TRBJ2-3, with 11 positions matching TRBD2. The length of the CDR3 is 14 residues. J gave up 6 bases and V 7 bases, and 9 bases lay outside the gene matches. Germline CDR1 reads GTSNPN; CDR2 reads SVGIG (reference sequence). Here the CDR3 DNA reads TGTGCCTTATCTAGCGGGGGGCCGTCCGATACGCAGTATTTT. This sequence encodes CALSSGGPSDTQYF.

This clone has just a few counts. This chain links TRBV5-4 with TRBJ2-5, with 12 bases aligning to TRBD1. The germline V gene encodes CDR1 SGHNT and CDR2 YYREEE (reference sequence). The CDR3 sequence is 17 residues long. V dropped 1 base and J dropped 4; count of bases not matched to a gene: 8. CDR3 region: CASSLQGTGGIRETQYF. The DNA of the CDR3 is TGTGCCAGCAGCTTGCAAGGGACAGGGGGCATCAGAGAGACCCAGTACTTC.

This chain connects TRBV5-1 to TRBJ2-3, with TRBD2 matching over 8 bases. This CDR3 has 18 residues. Looked up from germline, CDR1 is SGHRS and CDR2 is YFSETQ. Unmatched junction bases numbered 9, after V lost 0 bases and J lost 0 bases. The CDR3 sequence: CASSLGFRLAGSTDTQYF. The CDR3 DNA sequence: TGCGCCAGCAGCTTGGGTTTCCGATTAGCGGGGAGCACAGATACGCAGTATTTT.

This clone was detected only a few times. J is TRBJ1-1 and V is TRBV2, with D tentatively TRBD1 (5 bases). The CDR3 extends over 15 amino acids. Germline-derived CDR1 and CDR2 are SNHLY and FYNNEI. The V and J ends lost 2 bases and 3 bases respectively, with 13 bases between them. The CDR3 protein is CASSELELGHTEAFF. CDR3 DNA sequence: TGTGCCAGCAGTGAATTGGAGCTGGGGCACACTGAAGCTTTCTTT.

This chain connects TRBV5-1 to TRBJ1-5; TRBD1 matches 7 bases. Germline V lookup: CDR1 SGHRS, CDR2 YFSETQ. The trim removed 0 bases at V and 5 bases at J, leaving 5 bases unmatched. CDR3 length equals 15 residues. CDR3 protein: CASSLGQGVDQPQHF. As DNA, the CDR3 is TGCGCCAGCAGCTTGGGGCAGGGGGTAGATCAGCCCCAGCATTTT.

The genes are TRBV7-9 and TRBJ2-7; tentatively, D is TRBD1 (5 bases). The germline gives CDR1 SEHNR, CDR2 FQNEAQ (reference sequence). There are 15 residues in the CDR3. V was shortened by 2 bases and J by 0 bases, with 11 bases between the two germline ends. Here the CDR3 reads CASSLTGQSSYEQYF. The CDR3 coding sequence is TGTGCCAGCAGCTTAACCGGACAAAGCTCCTACGAGCAGTACTTC. Looking up the rest from reference TRBV7-9 and TRBJ2-7 gives the full variable domain: DTGVSQNPRHKITKRGQNVTFRCDPISEHNRLYWYRQTLGQGPEFLTYFQNEAQLEKSRLLSDRFSAERPKGSFSTLEIQRTEQGDSAMYLCASSLTGQSSYEQYFGPGTRLTVT.

This clone was seen a handful of times. The chain joins TRBV2 to TRBJ1-1; no clear D gene. Trimming removed 4 bases from V and 0 bases from J, with 9 bases in between. In germline, CDR1 is SNHLY, CDR2 FYNNEI. This CDR3 contains 14 residues. The CDR3 DNA reads as TGTGCCAGCAGTGTATCGGTGGTGAACACTGAAGCTTTCTTT. As protein: CASSVSVVNTEAFF.

The chain couples TRBV7-2 to TRBJ2-7; 7 nucleotides match TRBD1. The CDR3 contains 15 residues. Trimming cost V 0 bases and J 1 base; bases outside gene matches: 3. Looked up from germline, CDR1 is SGHTA and CDR2 is FQGNSA. The CDR3 loop is CASSLAGQNSYEQYF. The CDR3, as DNA: TGTGCCAGCAGCTTAGCGGGACAGAATTCCTACGAGCAGTACTTC.

J is TRBJ1-2 and V is TRBV3-1 (or the pseudogene TRBV3-2); 9 nucleotides align to TRBD1. CDR3 length: 14 amino acids. With 4 bases clipped from V and 8 bases from J, the junction kept 8 bases outside the gene matches. Looked up from germline, CDR1 is LGHDT and CDR2 is YNNKEL (reference sequence). The CDR3 DNA reads as TGTGCCAGCAGCCCACGGACAGGGGCGGGGGGCTACACCTTC. Protein sequence: CASSPRTGAGGYTF.

The J gene is TRBJ2-7, the V gene TRBV19; 7 positions agree with TRBD1. Germline V gives CDR1 LNHDA, CDR2 SQIVND (reference sequence). This CDR3 comprises 14 residues. V was pared by 5 bases and J by 2 bases, with 6 bases of the junction left unmatched. The CDR3 region is CASSFPGQTYEQYF. CDR3 in DNA: TGTGCCAGTAGTTTCCCGGGACAGACCTACGAGCAGTACTTC.